These 13 T cell receptor beta chains were all obtained from the same sample, sequenced in a study of T cell responses to AZD1222 COVID-19 vaccine. The repertoire was sequenced with immunoSEQ multiplex PCR; TCRdb's copy has only in-frame clones and lacks some. The sample has more than 75,000 clones, around 93% seen once; the top ten hold around 6.9%. Sequenced material: peripheral blood, taken on day 0 of AZD1222 vaccination. The receptors originated from an adult in good health.

This chain joins TRBV18 and TRBJ1-6; 7 nucleotides line up with TRBD1. Germline CDR1 KGHSH, CDR2 LQKENI. J gave up 7 bases and V 3 bases, and 3 bases lay outside the gene matches. The CDR3 covers 14 residues. The CDR3 nucleotides are TGTGCCAGCTCACCTGGGACAGCAAATTCACCCCTCCACTTT. It translates to CASSPGTANSPLHF.

The rearrangement joins TRBV3-1 (or the pseudogene TRBV3-2) to TRBJ1-2; tentative D call: TRBD1 (5 bases). Trimming left V 3 bases short and J 6 bases short, with 8 bases between. Per the germline V gene, CDR1 is LGHDT and CDR2 is YNNKEL (reference sequence). This CDR3 contains 12 residues. The CDR3 sequence: CASSQGENGYTF. In DNA, the CDR3 is TGTGCCAGCAGCCAGGGGGAAAATGGCTACACCTTC.

The chain recombines TRBV18 with TRBJ2-7; D might be TRBD1 or TRBD2, each matching 5 bases. This CDR3 is built from 16 residues. From germline, CDR1 is KGHSH and CDR2 LQKENI. V was pared by 0 bases and J by 2 bases, with 14 bases between. CDR3: CASSPPDRGNPYEQYF. Here the CDR3 DNA reads TGTGCCAGCTCACCACCCGACAGAGGGAATCCCTACGAGCAGTACTTC.

The rearrangement joins TRBV7-2 to TRBJ1-4; D not resolved. The CDR3 length is 17 residues. Germline V gene lookup returns CDR1 SGHTA and CDR2 FQGNSA. Trimming removed 5 bases at V and 0 bases at J, with 16 bases between. The CDR3 region has the DNA TGTGCCAGCAGCCAGAGGAGGGATCTGGCAACTAATGAAAAACTGTTTTTT. Protein product: CASSQRRDLATNEKLFF.

This clone was counted a few times. The V call is TRBV7-2, the J call TRBJ1-3, with unresolved D. The CDR3 runs to 15 residues. Trimming left V 3 bases short and J 0 bases short, with 9 bases between. Germline CDR1 is SGHTA and CDR2 is FQGNSA. The CDR3 loop is CASSLNEGSGNTIYF. CDR3 coding DNA: TGTGCCAGCAGCTTGAATGAGGGCTCTGGAAACACCATATATTTT.

The J gene is TRBJ2-1, the V gene TRBV5-8, with unresolved D. CDR1 SGHTS and CDR2 YDEGEE come from the germline V gene. The V end lost 4 bases, the J end lost 5 bases, and 16 bases lay between the germline ends. The CDR3 totals 15 residues. The CDR3 DNA sequence: TGTGCCAGCAGCATGGTTTTGCAGAAGGACAATGAGCAGTTCTTC. Protein product: CASSMVLQKDNEQFF.

The gene calls are TRBV6-5 and TRBJ1-2, with D possibly TRBD1 on 5 matching bases. The CDR3 loop spans 14 amino acids. Trimming removed 2 bases from V and 8 bases from J, with 15 bases in between. Germline CDR1 and CDR2: MNHEY and SVGAGI. Here the CDR3 DNA reads TGTGCCAGCAGTTACGCATACAGGACTGGGGGCTACACCTTC. Encoded protein: CASSYAYRTGGYTF.

The chain employs TRBV2 and TRBJ1-4; tentatively, D is TRBD1 (5 bases). Germline CDR1 SNHLY, CDR2 FYNNEI. Trimming took 5 bases from V and 13 from J, leaving 20 bases between them. There are 14 residues in the CDR3. The CDR3 loop reads CASSRGDRRFGLFF. Written as DNA, the CDR3 is TGTGCCAGCAGTCGAGGGGACCGGCGCTTCGGACTGTTTTTT.

This chain connects TRBV1 to TRBJ2-3; the table gives TRBD2 as D, unverified against the DNA. TRBV1 is given as a pseudogene. There are 18 residues in the CDR3. The CDR3 DNA is TGCACCAGCAGCCAAGTGGGTCTGTTGCTAGCGGCCACAGATACGCAGTATTTT. Encoded protein: CTSSQVGLLLAATDTQYF.

The chain is built from TRBV3-1 (or the pseudogene TRBV3-2) and TRBJ2-7; TRBD2 might be the D (5 bases). V dropped 2 bases and J dropped 0 bases, with 8 bases sitting between them. The germline V gene encodes CDR1 LGHDT and CDR2 YNNKEL (reference sequence). The CDR3 consists of 14 residues. CDR3 protein: CASSQSGVSYEQYF. The CDR3 bases are TGTGCCAGCAGCCAATCCGGGGTCTCCTACGAGCAGTACTTC.

The rearrangement uses TRBV6-5 and TRBJ1-2, with 9 bases fitting TRBD1. J gave up 4 bases and V 2 bases, and 5 bases lay outside the gene matches. Germline V gene sequence: CDR1 MNHEY, CDR2 SVGAGI. This CDR3 region has 15 residues. CDR3 in amino acids: CASSYGTGSSYGYTF. CDR3 bases: TGTGCCAGCAGTTACGGGACAGGGAGCAGCTATGGCTACACCTTC.

The chain joins TRBV18 to TRBJ1-1, with D possibly being TRBD1 (5 bases). Germline CDR1 reads KGHSH; CDR2 reads LQKENI. This CDR3 comprises 13 residues. V was shortened by 9 bases and J by 1 base, with 12 bases between the two germline ends. Here the CDR3 DNA reads TGTGCCAGGTCGGGTCAGGGGAACACTGAAGCTTTCTTT. Protein sequence: CARSGQGNTEAFF.

V usage is TRBV10-3 and J usage is TRBJ1-5, with no clear D. There are 13 residues in the CDR3. The V end was cut by 6 bases, the J end by 4 bases, with 10 bases between. The V gene's germline CDR1 is ENHRY and CDR2 SYGVKD. CDR3 nucleotides: TGTGCCATCAGGCGGACGGGTAATCAGCCCCAGCATTTT. This encodes CAIRRTGNQPQHF.